This T cell receptor beta chain appears in the sequencing data of a study of long-term antiretroviral therapy in people with HIV (dated 2022 in TCRdb). The study in broad terms: Collection of the earliest samples took place about a decade ahead of the 2015 WHO recommendation for immediate ART, at a time when ART was typically delayed until CD4 counts fell. Among the 30 to 35 participants with HIV, eleven to twelve were female. No cross-contamination during QIAcube processing was seen in test extractions of a monoclonal T-cell line run alongside about 33 polyclonal samples. A total of some 210 cryopreserved PBMC samples were contributed to the cohort by 30 adults with confirmed HIV infection, with samples collected serially over a mean of approximately six years (range 1-12). Whether ART initiation and durable HIV suppression were associated with changes in peripheral blood TRB repertoire composition and diversity was tested in a retrospective serial study. The research as a whole found: Starting ART was linked to a significant rise in TRB diversity, yet even with long-term ART the diversity remained significantly lower than in transplant donor controls. Expanded TRB clones identified before ART initiation dominated the repertoire at all time points, although this dominance fluctuated and declined in many PLHIV after ART. Because pre-ART samples had limited cell numbers, profiling was done on unsorted PBMC rather than on sorted CD4+ and CD8+ T cells. Inferences about post-ART repertoire changes were limited because no data were available on ART adherence, viral resistance or therapy changes. Compared with controls, HIV repertoires had narrower CDR3 length ranges, and the network structure pointed to an antigen-experienced repertoire that shifted only slightly toward naive after ART. Since PBMC availability was limited, sequencing covered only the TCR beta chain, with no alpha chain pairing. Samples dated from the mid-2000s to the late 2010s, and the ART regimens used may be less effective than current ones.

After removal of 6 bases from V and 11 bases from J, the junction retains 6 bases not matched to a gene. CDR1 KGHSH and CDR2 LQKENI are derived from the germline V gene. Reading from cysteine to phenylalanine, the CDR3 counts 11 amino acids. Only CDR3 DNA remains: 33 bases, in frame from the first base. Inclusion was restricted to participants for whom at least one PBMC sample before ART initiation and at least two post-ART samples were available. Treatment was received in the United States of America by all participants with HIV. Before DNA extraction, cryopreserved samples containing 1-10 million PBMC were thawed and washed. At the time of the earliest PBMC sample for each participant with HIV, ages ranged from roughly 23 to 60 years. PBMC samples from each participant spanned 1-4 timepoints before ART initiation and 2-8 timepoints after ART initiation, with a median of 7 samples. For every participant, serial HIV viral load, CD4+ T-cell count, ART history and demographic data were obtained. A Qiagen kit on a QIAcube was used to extract genomic DNA from unsorted PBMC, with samples processed in batches of 12.

On this clone itself: Its recognized antigen is unknown. No much larger clone exists at a distance of one base, and base qualities are not known.

Sequencing of the TRB variable region was done with the immunoSEQ hsTCRB v3.0 assay at survey level resolution. The target sequencing depth for TRB was roughly 40,000-50,000 T-cell genomes per sample. TRB libraries were pooled and sequenced on an Illumina MiSeq using a v3 150-cycle kit. Processing in the source paper ran as follows. Analysis of repertoires was carried out in R inside a reproducible Nextflow workflow spanning QC, data transformation and analysis. LymphoSeq2, an R package for exploring AIRR-Seq data, was used to implement custom analyses. A few samples yielding fewer than 5000 total TRB sequences were excluded, leaving more than 150 analyzed HIV repertoires. Of the approximately 190 retained HIV repertoires, 59 were collected before and more than 120 after ART initiation. Repertoires were downsampled to 5000 TRB nucleotide sequences, and summary statistics were averaged over 100 downsampling iterations. The analysis kept only TRB sequences whose CDR3 regions were at least seven amino acids long. Diversity was measured with a Shannon entropy-derived clonality score and the Gini coefficient. In repertoire networks, the top 5000 CDR3 amino acid sequences were linked whenever an edit distance of one separated two sequences. For TRB CDR3 amino acid sequences, GLIPH2 was used to predict antigen specificity groups and MHC restriction. CDR3 amino acid sequences were matched against VDJdb and McPAS-TCR to flag known CMV, EBV, HIV or tissue antigen associations. Pre-ART, post-ART and control groups were compared with Wilcoxon signed-rank tests and Holm-Bonferroni correction. TCRdb carries this immuneACCESS record with in-frame sequences only. Its versions omit some clonotypes, under half of them owing to an unresolved V gene in the studies checked, with the rest unexplained. Clone size and V and J calls were adopted from that table, with D and trimming inferred from the DNA. In all, the sample holds 13,000 to 15,000 clones, and around 80% of those were seen once. Under 20% of the sample rests with the top ten.

The clonotype originates from a man aged 35 to 55 with HIV. Specimen: unsorted PBMCs, collected 1.3 years before starting antiretroviral therapy. The chain joins TRBV18 to TRBJ1-1, with 7 bases aligning to TRBD1. In nucleotide form, the sequence is TGTGCCAGCTCCCTCGACAGGGACGCTTTCTTT. It translates as CASSLDRDAFF.